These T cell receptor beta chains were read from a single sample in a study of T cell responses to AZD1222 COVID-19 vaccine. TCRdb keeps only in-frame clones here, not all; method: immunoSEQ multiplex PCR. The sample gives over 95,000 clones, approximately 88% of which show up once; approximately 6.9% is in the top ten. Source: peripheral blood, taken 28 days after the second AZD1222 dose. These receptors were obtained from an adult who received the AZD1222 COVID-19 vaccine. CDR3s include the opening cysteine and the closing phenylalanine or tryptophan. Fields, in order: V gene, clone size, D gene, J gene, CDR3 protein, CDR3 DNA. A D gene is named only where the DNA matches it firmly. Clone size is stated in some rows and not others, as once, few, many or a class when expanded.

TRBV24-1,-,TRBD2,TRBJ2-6,CATSDPRGGFSGANVLTF,TGTGCCACCAGTGATCCCCGCGGGGGATTCTCTGGGGCCAACGTCCTGACTTTC
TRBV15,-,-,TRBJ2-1,CATSRDGDSNFPEQFF,TGTGCCACCAGCAGAGACGGAGACTCTAACTTCCCGGAGCAGTTCTTC
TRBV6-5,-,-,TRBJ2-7,CASNGQRSYEQYF,TGTGCCAGCAACGGACAAAGGTCCTACGAGCAGTACTTC
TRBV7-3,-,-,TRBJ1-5,CASSFRKNQPQHF,TGTGCCAGCAGCTTCAGGAAAAATCAGCCCCAGCATTTT
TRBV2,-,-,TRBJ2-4,CASSVDRSPEGYF,TGTGCCAGCAGCGTCGATCGCTCCCCGGAGGGGTACTTC
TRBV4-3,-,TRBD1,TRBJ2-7,CASSQEGPGGLFSYEQYF,TGCGCCAGCAGCCAAGAAGGCCCAGGGGGCCTCTTCTCCTACGAGCAGTACTTC
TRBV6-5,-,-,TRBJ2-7,CASRAQRAREQYF,TGTGCCAGCAGGGCACAGAGGGCGAGGGAGCAGTACTTC
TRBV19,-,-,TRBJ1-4,CASTVGTPANEKLFF,TGTGCCAGTACCGTCGGGACACCTGCTAATGAAAAACTGTTTTTT
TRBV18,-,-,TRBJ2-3,CASSPDRTSTDTQYF,TGTGCCAGCTCACCGGACCGAACTAGCACAGATACGCAGTATTTT
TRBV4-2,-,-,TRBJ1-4,CASSQTQGNNEKLFF,TGTGCCAGCAGCCAGACCCAGGGTAATAATGAAAAACTGTTTTTT
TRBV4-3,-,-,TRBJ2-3,CASSLSTRRTDTQYF,TGCGCCAGCAGCCTCTCGACACGAAGGACAGATACGCAGTATTTT
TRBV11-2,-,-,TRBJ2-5,CASSLGVRETQYF,TGTGCCAGCAGCTTAGGGGTTCGGGAGACCCAGTACTTC
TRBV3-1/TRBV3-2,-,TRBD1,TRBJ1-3,CASSHGTGTGNTIYF,TGTGCCAGCAGCCACGGGACAGGGACTGGAAACACCATATATTTT
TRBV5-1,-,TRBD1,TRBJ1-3,CASSQGQLSSGNTIYF,TGCGCCAGCAGCCAGGGACAGCTAAGCTCTGGAAACACCATATATTTT
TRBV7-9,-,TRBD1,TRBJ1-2,CASSSPTRQGAGYGYTF,TGTGCCAGCAGCTCCCCTACCCGCCAGGGGGCAGGCTATGGCTACACCTTC
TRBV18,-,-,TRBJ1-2,CASSPREEDGYTF,TGTGCCAGCTCCCCTCGGGAGGAAGATGGCTACACCTTC
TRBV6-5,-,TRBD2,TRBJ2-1,CASSLTSSNEQFF,TGTGCCAGCAGCTTGACTAGCAGCAATGAGCAGTTCTTC
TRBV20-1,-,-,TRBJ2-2,CSARGPGELFF,TGCAGTGCTAGGGGGCCCGGGGAGCTGTTTTTT
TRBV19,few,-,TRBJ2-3,CATLTTRGGLPDTQYF,TGTGCCACCTTAACCACCAGGGGAGGCCTTCCAGATACGCAGTATTTT
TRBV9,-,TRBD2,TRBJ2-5,CASSGIAGGRETQYF,TGTGCCAGCAGCGGAATAGCGGGGGGGCGGGAGACCCAGTACTTC
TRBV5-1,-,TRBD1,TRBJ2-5,CASSLGTARESQYF,TGCGCCAGCAGCTTAGGGACAGCAAGAGAGTCCCAGTACTTC
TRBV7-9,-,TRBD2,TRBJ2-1,CATRTSGDNEQFF,TGTGCCACTAGGACTAGCGGGGACAATGAGCAGTTCTTC
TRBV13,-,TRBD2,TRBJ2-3,CASSLAVGDPYF,TGTGCCAGCAGCCTAGCGGTCGGGGATCCGTATTTT
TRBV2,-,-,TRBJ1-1,CASDSMAAEAFF,TGTGCCAGCGACTCTATGGCGGCTGAAGCTTTCTTT
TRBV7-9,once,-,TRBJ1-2,CASSQSNNYGYTF,TGTGCCAGCAGCCAGTCGAATAACTATGGCTACACCTTC
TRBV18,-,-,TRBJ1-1,CASSPPLEYTEAFF,TGTGCCAGCTCACCACCGCTAGAATACACTGAAGCTTTCTTT
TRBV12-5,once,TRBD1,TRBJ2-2,CASGLVQGGTGELFF,TGTGCTAGTGGTTTGGTACAGGGGGGCACCGGGGAGCTGTTTTTT
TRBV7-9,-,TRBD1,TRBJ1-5,CASSPGQGINQPQHF,TGTGCCAGCAGCCCGGGACAGGGCATCAATCAGCCCCAGCATTTT
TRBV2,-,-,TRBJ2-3,CASSEGQGWADTQYF,TGTGCCAGCAGTGAAGGCCAGGGTTGGGCAGATACGCAGTATTTT
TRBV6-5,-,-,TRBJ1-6,CASRWGKENNSPLHF,TGTGCCAGCAGATGGGGGAAGGAGAATAATTCACCCCTCCACTTT